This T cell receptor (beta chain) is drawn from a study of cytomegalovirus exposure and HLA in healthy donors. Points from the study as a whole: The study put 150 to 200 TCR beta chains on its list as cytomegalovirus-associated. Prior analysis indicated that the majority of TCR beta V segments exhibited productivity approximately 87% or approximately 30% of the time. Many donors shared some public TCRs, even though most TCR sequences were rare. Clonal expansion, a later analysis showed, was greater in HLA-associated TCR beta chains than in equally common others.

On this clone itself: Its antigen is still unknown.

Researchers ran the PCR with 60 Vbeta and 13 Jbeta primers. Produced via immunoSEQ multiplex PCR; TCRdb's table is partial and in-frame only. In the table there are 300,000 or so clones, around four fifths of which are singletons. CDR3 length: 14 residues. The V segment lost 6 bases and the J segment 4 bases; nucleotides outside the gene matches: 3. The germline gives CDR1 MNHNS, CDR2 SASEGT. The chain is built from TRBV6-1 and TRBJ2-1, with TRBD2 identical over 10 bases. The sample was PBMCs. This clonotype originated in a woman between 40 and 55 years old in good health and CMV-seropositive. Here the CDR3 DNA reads TGTGCCAGCAGAGATAGCGGGAGGTACAATGAGCAGTTCTTC. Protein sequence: CASRDSGRYNEQFF.